Following are 19 T cell receptor beta chains from one sample sequenced in a study of Graves' ophthalmopathy and Graves' hyperthyroidism (dated by TCRdb to the late 2010s). The reads were generated on an Illumina HiSeq 2000. For repertoire sequencing, the TCR beta CDR3 regions were amplified from RNA transcripts. The first round of RT-PCR was done with HTBI primers and the Qiagen OneStep RT-PCR kit, and was followed by a second round of multiplex PCR, then size selection and purification. The raw public data were reprocessed by TCRdb itself: fastp quality trimming at Q25, MiXCR clonotype calling, in-frame beta chains only. Each entry merges the rows of one CDR3 protein and shows their most common DNA and genes. A total of around 1,000,000 distinct CDR3 sequences appear in this sample, 35% to 40% of them only once. The ten largest clones represent 11% of the sample. Sequencing was done on a sample of peripheral blood or thyroid tissue (not recorded which). The receptors were gathered from an adult man with Graves' hyperthyroidism.

This clonotype was observed a handful of times. A read error is possible here, since a much larger clone lies one base away. This chain uses TRBV15 with TRBJ2-7; D is ambiguous. Germline values: CDR1 LNHNV, CDR2 YYDKDF (reference sequence). CDR3 size: 14 residues. The V end lost 3 bases, the J end lost 0 bases, and 9 bases lay between the germline ends. The CDR3 bases are TGTGCCACCAGCAGCGCTCTGAGCTCCTACGAGCAGTACTTC. It specifies CATSSALSSYEQYF.

The rearrangement links TRBV10-2 to TRBJ1-1; D may be TRBD1 (6 bases). Germline lookup yields CDR1 WSHSY and CDR2 SAAADI. The CDR3 has 15 residues. The germline V and J ends were trimmed by 4 bases and 3 bases, with 15 bases remaining between them. The CDR3 DNA follows: TGCGCCAGCAGTGCGGGAGGGGGGAGCGACACTGAAGCTTTCTTT. It specifies CASSAGGGSDTEAFF.

This clonotype was picked up many times. The rearrangement uses TRBV9 and TRBJ1-2; D may be TRBD1 (6 bases). Germline CDR1 and CDR2: SGDLS and YYNGEE. V dropped 4 bases and J dropped 9 bases, with 16 bases sitting between them. The CDR3 length is 13 residues. CDR3 residues: CASSPEGGLRYTF. For the CDR3, the DNA is TGTGCCAGCAGCCCGGAGGGGGGTCTCCGCTACACCTTC.

There are a few counts of this clonotype. V gene TRBV2 combines with J gene TRBJ2-5; 9 positions agree with TRBD2. After removal of 7 bases from V and 5 bases from J, the junction contained 8 bases not matched to a gene. Germline V gene lookup returns CDR1 SNHLY and CDR2 FYNNEI. The CDR3 is 14 amino acids. CDR3 protein: CASTGGRAEETQYF. CDR3 coding DNA: TGTGCCAGCACGGGCGGGAGGGCCGAGGAGACCCAGTACTTC. The whole variable domain, remainder taken from reference TRBV2 and TRBJ2-5, is EPEVTQTPSHQVTQMGQEVILRCVPISNHLYFYWYRQILGQKVEFLVSFYNNEISEKSEIFDDQFSVERPDGSNFTLKIRSTKLEDSAMYFCASTGGRAEETQYFGPGTRLLVL.

The chain has TRBV20-1 and TRBJ2-2; 11 positions agree with TRBD2. Germline values: CDR1 DFQATT, CDR2 SNEGSKA (reference sequence). This CDR3 is built from 15 residues. V dropped 2 bases and J dropped 4; count of bases not matched to a gene: 3. CDR3 DNA: TGCAGTGCTAGATATCTAGCGGGAGGCACCGGGGAGCTGTTTTTT. Its translation is CSARYLAGGTGELFF.

This clonotype was observed a few times. The chain has TRBV20-1 and TRBJ2-7, with D perhaps assigned TRBD1 or TRBD2 (5 bases each). V was shortened by 6 bases and J by 2 bases, with 17 bases between the two germline ends. Per the germline V gene, CDR1 is DFQATT and CDR2 is SNEGSKA (reference sequence). The CDR3 consists of 14 residues. As DNA, the CDR3 is TGCAGTGCCCGGGGTAACAGGAACGCCTACGAGCAGTACTTC. Translation: CSARGNRNAYEQYF.

This chain joins TRBV29-1 and TRBJ2-1; D gene uncertain. Per the germline V gene, CDR1 is SQVTM and CDR2 is ANQGSEA. The V end lost 6 bases, the J end lost 0 bases, and 24 bases lay between the germline ends. CDR3 size: 18 residues. This CDR3 reads CSVASVTNARSSYNEQFF. The CDR3 DNA reads TGCAGCGTCGCCTCGGTGACCAACGCCCGGAGCTCCTACAATGAGCAGTTCTTC.

The sample holds a few counts of this clonotype. V usage is TRBV30 and J usage is TRBJ2-7; D gene uncertain. This CDR3 is 11 amino acids long. Germline V gives CDR1 GTSNPN, CDR2 SVGIG (reference sequence). V lost 4 bases and J 6 bases, leaving 10 bases between the germline ends. The CDR3 DNA reads as TGTGCCTGGAAGTTGGCCTTCGAGCAGTACTTC. This codes for CAWKLAFEQYF.

This clonotype was recorded at least ten times. The chain carries TRBV25-1 and TRBJ1-5; 7 bases line up with TRBD1. Trimming at V came to 6 bases and at J to 7 bases, leaving 3 bases not matched to a gene. This CDR3 has 12 amino acids. The germline V gene has CDR1 MGHDK and CDR2 SYGVNS. CDR3 nucleotides: TGTGCCAGCAGACAGGGGTGGCAGCCCCAGCATTTT. It yields the protein CASRQGWQPQHF.

This clonotype has ten or more counts. The rearrangement links TRBV11-1 to TRBJ2-5; the match to TRBD2 covers 8 bases. V was clipped by 8 bases and J by 1 base; unmatched bases: 6. The CDR3 has 14 amino acids. Germline V gene data show CDR1 as SGHAT and CDR2 as FQDESV (reference sequence). CDR3 DNA: TGTGCCAGCCGCCGGGAGGGCCTCCAAGAGACCCAGTACTTC. This encodes CASRREGLQETQYF.

This clonotype has ten or more counts. The chain joins TRBV9 to TRBJ1-5, with TRBD1 matching 7 bases. The CDR3 has 14 residues. V lost 4 bases to trimming and J lost 1 base; unmatched junction nucleotides: 2. CDR1 and CDR2 from the germline V gene are SGDLS and YYNGEE. The CDR3 spells CASSPTGSNQPQHF. The CDR3 DNA reads as TGTGCCAGCAGCCCGACAGGGAGCAATCAGCCCCAGCATTTT. Full variable domain (missing parts from reference TRBV9 and TRBJ1-5): DSGVTQTPKHLITATGQRVTLRCSPRSGDLSVYWYQQSLDQGLQFLIQYYNGEERAKGNILERFSAQQFPDLHSELNLSSLELGDSALYFCASSPTGSNQPQHFGDGTRLSIL.

In its sample, this clonotype was seen many times. The genes are TRBV10-3 and TRBJ2-7; 11 nucleotides agree with TRBD2. Germline lookup yields CDR1 ENHRY and CDR2 SYGVKD. The CDR3 consists of 17 residues. Trimming removed 4 bases from V and 3 bases from J; junction bases left unmatched: 11. CDR3: CAISADTTSGDRYEQYF. The CDR3, as DNA: TGTGCCATCAGTGCAGATACGACTAGCGGGGACCGCTACGAGCAGTACTTC.

This clonotype has a count of ten or more. The rearrangement joins TRBV7-9 to TRBJ1-1; TRBD1 is a possible D gene (6 bases). Trimming removed 6 bases at V and 0 bases at J, with 11 bases between. Germline lookup yields CDR1 SEHNR and CDR2 FQNEAQ (reference sequence). The CDR3 sequence is 14 residues long. CDR3 bases: TGTGCCAGCAGAACAGACAGGTTGAACACTGAAGCTTTCTTT. Its translation is CASRTDRLNTEAFF.

Here the CDR3 DNA reads TGTGCCATCAGTGCCGAACAGGAATTGAACACTGAAGCTTTCTTT. Translated: CAISAEQELNTEAFF. This rearrangement joins TRBV10-3 to TRBJ1-1; maybe TRBD1 (5 bases). Per germline, CDR1 ENHRY and CDR2 SYGVKD. V lost 4 bases and J 0 bases, leaving 12 bases between the germline ends. The CDR3 loop spans 15 amino acids.

This clonotype has just a few counts. V and J are TRBV20-1 and TRBJ2-7, with no clear D. Germline CDR1 and CDR2: DFQATT and SNEGSKA (reference sequence). Trimming cost V 5 bases and J 3 bases, with 11 bases left between them. This CDR3 has 12 residues. The CDR3 DNA reads TGCAGTGCTCAGCATTCCGACTACGAGCAGTACTTC. Translated: CSAQHSDYEQYF.

Details on this clonotype: A read error may produce the germline difference seen at one junction end. This chain uses TRBV25-1 with TRBJ2-5, with 7 bases fitting TRBD2. The germline V gene has CDR1 MGHDK and CDR2 SYGVNS. The CDR3 covers 14 residues. In nucleotides, the CDR3 is TGTGCCGGCAGCTTGGGGGGGACGGAAGAGACCCAGTACTTC. Translating gives CAGSLGGTEETQYF.

On this clonotype itself: The conserved phenylalanine or tryptophan normally closing the CDR3 is absent here, so this likely arose from a read error. Because the CDR3's place on the DNA is in doubt, the DNA is left out and the CDR3 is given as listed by TCRdb. The V gene is TRBV7-9, the J gene TRBJ1-1. Germline assignment: CDR1 SEHNR and CDR2 FQNEAQ (reference sequence). The CDR3 extends over 9 residues, inclusive of both ends. Here the CDR3 reads CASSLVPVY.

This clonotype was found a few times. The V call is TRBV9, the J call TRBJ2-1; possibly TRBD2 for D (6 bases). Per the germline V gene, CDR1 is SGDLS and CDR2 is YYNGEE. The CDR3 totals 15 residues. V lost 3 bases and J 4 bases, leaving 14 bases between the germline ends. The CDR3 DNA reads TGTGCCAGCAGCGGGGGGAGGCAGGTGTACAATGAGCAGTTCTTC. Protein product: CASSGGRQVYNEQFF. Drawing the rest from reference TRBV9 and TRBJ2-1, the complete variable domain is DSGVTQTPKHLITATGQRVTLRCSPRSGDLSVYWYQQSLDQGLQFLIQYYNGEERAKGNILERFSAQQFPDLHSELNLSSLELGDSALYFCASSGGRQVYNEQFFGPGTRLTVL.

This clonotype was observed a single time. A much larger clone sits a single nucleotide away, making a read error possible. The rearrangement links TRBV19 to TRBJ1-1; possible D gene TRBD1, 5 bases. Per the germline V gene, CDR1 is LNHDA and CDR2 is SQIVND (reference sequence). The CDR3 extends over 15 amino acids. The CDR3 sequence is CASSIPGTQNTETFF. In DNA, the CDR3 is TGTGCCAGTAGTATTCCCGGGACGCAGAACACTGAAACTTTCTTT.